The sequence of this TCR beta chain was determined in a study of T cells in localized non-small cell lung cancer. The protocol was immunoSEQ multiplex PCR, while the TCRdb copy is restricted to in-frame clones and leaves out a portion. In the table there are some 22,000 clones, 84% of which are singletons. Germline V gives CDR1 MNHGY, CDR2 SVAAGI. This CDR3 has 14 residues. The V and J ends lost 11 bases and 0 bases respectively, with 14 bases between them. The sample was peripheral blood, taken before any cancer treatment. The clonotype comes from a man aged 40-75 years with stage I lung adenocarcinoma. The V call is TRBV6-9, the J call TRBJ2-1; D might be TRBD2 (6 bases). The CDR3 sequence is CAGLRRGSYNEQFF. The DNA of the CDR3 is TGTGCCGGCTTAAGGCGGGGCTCCTACAATGAGCAGTTCTTC.